The entry below describes one T cell receptor (beta chain). Given a much more abundant clone one base away, this may be a read error. Per the germline V gene, CDR1 is MNHEY and CDR2 is SMNVEV (reference sequence). CDR3 length: 16 residues. The data belong to a study of neurological immune-mediated disorders. 5'RACE employing 10-nucleotide random UMIs yielded the cDNA. TCRdb re-analysed the 5' RACE reads in MiXCR, keeping a single row per CDR3 protein. The sample holds more than 40,000 distinct CDR3 sequences, approximately 11% seen once. Stated time point: longitudinal time-point 3. PBMCs stored at -80 C, 2 million in total, were the source of the unsorted libraries.

Material for sequencing was PBMCs. The V and J genes are TRBV27 and TRBJ2-2, with 9 bases that match TRBD1. This receptor was identified in a male donor with HTLV-1-associated myelopathy (HAM/TSP). For the CDR3, the DNA is TGTGCCAGCAGAACCGCCGGGACAGGGAACACCTGGGAGCTGTTTTTT. Translating it yields CASRTAGTGNTWELFF.